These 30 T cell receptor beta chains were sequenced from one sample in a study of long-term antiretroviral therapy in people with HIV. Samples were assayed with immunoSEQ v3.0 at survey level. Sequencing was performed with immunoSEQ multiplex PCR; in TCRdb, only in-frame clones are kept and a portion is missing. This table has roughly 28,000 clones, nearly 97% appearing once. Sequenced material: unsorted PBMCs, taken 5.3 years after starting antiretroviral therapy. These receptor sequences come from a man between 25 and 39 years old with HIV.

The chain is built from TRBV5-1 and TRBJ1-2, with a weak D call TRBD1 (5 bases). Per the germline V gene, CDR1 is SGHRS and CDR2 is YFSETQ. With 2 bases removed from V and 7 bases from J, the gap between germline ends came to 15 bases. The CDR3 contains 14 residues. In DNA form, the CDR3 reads TGCGCCAGCAGCTTACCGGTCCCGGGGGGTGGCTACACCTTC. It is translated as CASSLPVPGGGYTF. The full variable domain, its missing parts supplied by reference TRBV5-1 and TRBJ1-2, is KAGVTQTPRYLIKTRGQQVTLSCSPISGHRSVSWYQQTPGQGLQFLFEYFSETQRNKGNFPGRFSGRQFSNSRSEMNVSTLELGDSALYLCASSLPVPGGGYTFGSGTRLTVV.

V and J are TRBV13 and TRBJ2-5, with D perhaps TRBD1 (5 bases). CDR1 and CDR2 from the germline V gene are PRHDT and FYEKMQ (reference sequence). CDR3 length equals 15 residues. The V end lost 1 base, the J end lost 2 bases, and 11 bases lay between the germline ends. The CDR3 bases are TGTGCCAGCAGCTTAGAGGCAGGGATGCAAGAGACCCAGTACTTC. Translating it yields CASSLEAGMQETQYF.

DNA of the CDR3: TGTGCCAGCTCACCGGACAGTAATAATTCACCCCTCCACTTT. It is translated as CASSPDSNNSPLHF. The J gene is TRBJ1-6, the V gene TRBV18; D is possibly TRBD1 (6 bases). V was cut by 3 bases and J by 5 bases, with 8 bases left in between. CDR1 and CDR2 from the germline V gene are KGHSH and LQKENI. The CDR3 totals 14 residues. Combining the CDR3 with reference TRBV18 and TRBJ1-6 gives the whole variable domain NAGVMQNPRHLVRRRGQEARLRCSPMKGHSHVYWYRQLPEEGLKFMVYLQKENIIDESGMPKERFSAEFPKEGPSILRIQQVVRGDSAAYFCASSPDSNNSPLHFGNGTRLTVT.

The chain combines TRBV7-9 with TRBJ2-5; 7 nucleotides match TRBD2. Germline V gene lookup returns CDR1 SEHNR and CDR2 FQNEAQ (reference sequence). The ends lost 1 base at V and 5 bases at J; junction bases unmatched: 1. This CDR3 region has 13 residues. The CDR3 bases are TGTGCCAGCAGCTTAGAAGCGGGGGAGACCCAGTACTTC. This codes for CASSLEAGETQYF.

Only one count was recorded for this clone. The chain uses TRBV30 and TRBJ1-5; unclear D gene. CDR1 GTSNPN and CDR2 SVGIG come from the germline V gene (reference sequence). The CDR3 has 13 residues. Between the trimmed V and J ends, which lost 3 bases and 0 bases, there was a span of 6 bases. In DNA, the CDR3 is TGTGCCTGGAGGGGTCATAGCAATCAGCCCCAGCATTTT. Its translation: CAWRGHSNQPQHF.

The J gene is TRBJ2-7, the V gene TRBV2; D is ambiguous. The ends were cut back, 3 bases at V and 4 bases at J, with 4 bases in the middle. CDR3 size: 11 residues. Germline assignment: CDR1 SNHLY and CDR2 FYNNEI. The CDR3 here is CASSDRYEQYF. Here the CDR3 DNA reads TGTGCCAGCAGTGATAGGTACGAGCAGTACTTC.

In DNA, the CDR3 is TGTGCCAGCAGCCACAGGGGGTGGACGACTAATGAAAAACTGTTTTTT. As protein: CASSHRGWTTNEKLFF. The V and J genes are TRBV7-9 and TRBJ1-4; TRBD1 matches 8 bases. Germline V gives CDR1 SEHNR, CDR2 FQNEAQ (reference sequence). The CDR3 sequence is 16 residues long. Trimming took 5 bases from V and 2 from J; bases not matched to a gene: 7.

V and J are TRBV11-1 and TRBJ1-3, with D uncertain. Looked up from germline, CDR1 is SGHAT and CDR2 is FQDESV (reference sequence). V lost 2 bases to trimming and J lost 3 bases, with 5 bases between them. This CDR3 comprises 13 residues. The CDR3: CASSLQHGNTIYF. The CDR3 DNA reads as TGTGCCAGCAGCTTACAGCATGGAAACACCATATATTTT.

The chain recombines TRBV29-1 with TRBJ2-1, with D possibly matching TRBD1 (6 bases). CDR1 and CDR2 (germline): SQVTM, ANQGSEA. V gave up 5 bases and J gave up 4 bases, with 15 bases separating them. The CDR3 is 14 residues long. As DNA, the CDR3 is TGCAGCGTTATAAGCCAGGGGACGTACAATGAGCAGTTCTTC. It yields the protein CSVISQGTYNEQFF.

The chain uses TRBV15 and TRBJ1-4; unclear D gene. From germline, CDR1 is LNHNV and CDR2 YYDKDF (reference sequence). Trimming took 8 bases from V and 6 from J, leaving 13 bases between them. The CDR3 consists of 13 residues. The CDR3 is CATLDPRDEKLFF. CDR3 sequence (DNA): TGTGCCACCCTGGATCCTAGGGATGAAAAACTGTTTTTT.

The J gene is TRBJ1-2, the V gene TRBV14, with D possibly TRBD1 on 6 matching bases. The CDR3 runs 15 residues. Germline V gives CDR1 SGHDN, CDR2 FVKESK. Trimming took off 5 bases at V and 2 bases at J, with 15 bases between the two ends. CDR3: CASSAYRAFNYGYTF. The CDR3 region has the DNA TGTGCCAGCAGCGCATACAGGGCCTTCAACTATGGCTACACCTTC.

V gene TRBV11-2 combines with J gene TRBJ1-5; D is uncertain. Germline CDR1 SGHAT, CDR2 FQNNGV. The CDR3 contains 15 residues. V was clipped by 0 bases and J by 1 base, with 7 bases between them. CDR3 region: CASSLESGSNQPQHF. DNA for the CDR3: TGTGCCAGCAGCTTAGAGTCGGGGAGCAATCAGCCCCAGCATTTT.

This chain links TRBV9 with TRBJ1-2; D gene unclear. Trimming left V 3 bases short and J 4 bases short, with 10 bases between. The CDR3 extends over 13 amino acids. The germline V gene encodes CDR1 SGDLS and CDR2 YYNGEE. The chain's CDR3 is CASSAPAGYGYTF. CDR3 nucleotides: TGTGCCAGCAGCGCTCCGGCGGGCTATGGCTACACCTTC.

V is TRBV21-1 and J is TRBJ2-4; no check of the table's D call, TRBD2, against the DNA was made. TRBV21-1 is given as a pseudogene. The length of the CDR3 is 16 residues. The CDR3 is CASSKRSEEPGNIQYF. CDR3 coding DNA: TGTGCCAGCAGCAAAAGGAGTGAGGAGCCGGGGAACATTCAGTACTTC.

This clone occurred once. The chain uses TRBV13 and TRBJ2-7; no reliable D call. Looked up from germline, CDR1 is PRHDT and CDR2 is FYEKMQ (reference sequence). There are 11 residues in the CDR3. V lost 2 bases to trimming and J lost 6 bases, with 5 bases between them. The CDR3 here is CASSLLREQYF. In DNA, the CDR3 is TGTGCCAGCAGCTTACTTCGCGAGCAGTACTTC. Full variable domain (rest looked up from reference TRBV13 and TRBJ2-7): AAGVIQSPRHLIKEKRETATLKCYPIPRHDTVYWYQQGPGQDPQFLISFYEKMQSDKGSIPDRFSAQQFSDYHSELNMSSLELGDSALYFCASSLLREQYFGPGTRLTVT.

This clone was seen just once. CDR3 residues: CASRVGIYGGELFF. CDR3 DNA sequence: TGTGCCAGCAGGGTGGGAATCTACGGCGGGGAGCTGTTTTTT. This chain links TRBV28 with TRBJ2-2; no firm D call. This CDR3 contains 14 residues. Trimming stripped 6 bases from V and 7 bases from J, with 15 bases between. Germline V lookup: CDR1 MDHEN, CDR2 SYDVKM.

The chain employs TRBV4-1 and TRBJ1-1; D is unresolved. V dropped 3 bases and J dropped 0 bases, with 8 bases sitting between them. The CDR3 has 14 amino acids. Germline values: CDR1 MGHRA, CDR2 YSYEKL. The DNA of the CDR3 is TGCGCCAGCAGCCACTTACAGTTGAACACTGAAGCTTTCTTT. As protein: CASSHLQLNTEAFF.

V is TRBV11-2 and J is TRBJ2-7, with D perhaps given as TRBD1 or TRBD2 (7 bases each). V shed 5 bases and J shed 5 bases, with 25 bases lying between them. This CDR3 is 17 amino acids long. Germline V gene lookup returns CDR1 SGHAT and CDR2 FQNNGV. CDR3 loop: CASSVSGGGQTHDEQYF. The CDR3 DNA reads TGTGCCAGCAGCGTCTCTGGCGGGGGACAGACACATGACGAGCAGTACTTC.

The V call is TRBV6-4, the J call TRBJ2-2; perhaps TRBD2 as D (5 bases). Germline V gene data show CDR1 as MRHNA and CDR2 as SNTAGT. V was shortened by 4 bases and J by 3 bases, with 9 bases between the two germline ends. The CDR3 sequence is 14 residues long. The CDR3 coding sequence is TGTGCCAGCAGTGCCGGGGTTGACACCGGGGAGCTGTTTTTT. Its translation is CASSAGVDTGELFF.

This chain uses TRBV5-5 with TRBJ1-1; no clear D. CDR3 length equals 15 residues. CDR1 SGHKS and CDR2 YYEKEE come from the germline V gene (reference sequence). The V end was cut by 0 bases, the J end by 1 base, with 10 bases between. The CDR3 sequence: CASSLGASSNTEAFF. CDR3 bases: TGTGCCAGCAGCTTGGGGGCCAGCTCGAACACTGAAGCTTTCTTT.

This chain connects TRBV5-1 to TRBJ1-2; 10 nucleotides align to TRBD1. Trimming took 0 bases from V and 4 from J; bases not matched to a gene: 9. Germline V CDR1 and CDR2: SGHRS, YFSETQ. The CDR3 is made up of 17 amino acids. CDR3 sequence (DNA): TGCGCCAGCAGCTTGGGATCCGGGGACAGGGGCCTCTATGGCTACACCTTC. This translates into CASSLGSGDRGLYGYTF.

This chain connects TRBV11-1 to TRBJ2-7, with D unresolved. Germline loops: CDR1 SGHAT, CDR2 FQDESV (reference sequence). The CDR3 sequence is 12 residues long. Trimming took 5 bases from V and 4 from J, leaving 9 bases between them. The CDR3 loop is CASSRDSYEQYF. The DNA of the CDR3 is TGTGCCAGCAGCAGAGATTCTTACGAGCAGTACTTC.

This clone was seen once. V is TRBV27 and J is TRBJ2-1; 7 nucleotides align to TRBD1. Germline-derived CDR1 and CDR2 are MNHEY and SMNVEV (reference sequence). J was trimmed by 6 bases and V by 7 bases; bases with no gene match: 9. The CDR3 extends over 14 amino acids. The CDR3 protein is CASNTRDRPNEQFF. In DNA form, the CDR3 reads TGTGCCAGCAATACCCGGGACAGACCCAATGAGCAGTTCTTC.

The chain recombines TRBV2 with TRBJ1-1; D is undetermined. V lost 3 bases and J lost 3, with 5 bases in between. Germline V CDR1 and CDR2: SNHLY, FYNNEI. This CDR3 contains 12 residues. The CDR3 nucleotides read TGTGCCAGCAGTGATGCGTACACTGAAGCTTTCTTT. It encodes CASSDAYTEAFF.

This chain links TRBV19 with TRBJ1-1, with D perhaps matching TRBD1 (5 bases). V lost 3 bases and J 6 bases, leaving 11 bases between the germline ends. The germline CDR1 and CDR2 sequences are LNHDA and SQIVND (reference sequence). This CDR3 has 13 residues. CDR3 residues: CASSISRGAEAFF. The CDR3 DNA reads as TGTGCCAGTAGTATTTCTCGAGGGGCTGAAGCTTTCTTT. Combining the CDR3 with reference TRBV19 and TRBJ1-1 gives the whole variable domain DGGITQSPKYLFRKEGQNVTLSCEQNLNHDAMYWYRQDPGQGLRLIYYSQIVNDFQKGDIAEGYSVSREKKESFPLTVTSAQKNPTAFYLCASSISRGAEAFFGQGTRLTVV.

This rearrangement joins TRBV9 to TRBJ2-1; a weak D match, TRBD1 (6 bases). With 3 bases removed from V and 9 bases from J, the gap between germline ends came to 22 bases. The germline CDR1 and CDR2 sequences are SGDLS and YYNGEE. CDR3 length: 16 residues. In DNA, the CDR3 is TGTGCCAGCAGCGGCCAGACAGGTCGAGAAATTCGTGAGCAGTTCTTC. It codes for CASSGQTGREIREQFF.

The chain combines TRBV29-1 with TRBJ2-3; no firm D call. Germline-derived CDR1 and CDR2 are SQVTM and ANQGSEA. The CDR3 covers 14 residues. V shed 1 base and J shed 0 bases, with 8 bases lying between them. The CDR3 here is CSVEVARSTDTQYF. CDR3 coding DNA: TGCAGCGTTGAAGTAGCAAGAAGCACAGATACGCAGTATTTT.

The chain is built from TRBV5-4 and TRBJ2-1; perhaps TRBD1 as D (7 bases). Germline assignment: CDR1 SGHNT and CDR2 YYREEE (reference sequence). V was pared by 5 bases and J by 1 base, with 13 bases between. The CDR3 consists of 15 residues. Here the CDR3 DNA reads TGTGCCAGCAGGGAGGGGGCCGCGTCCTACAATGAGCAGTTCTTC. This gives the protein CASREGAASYNEQFF.

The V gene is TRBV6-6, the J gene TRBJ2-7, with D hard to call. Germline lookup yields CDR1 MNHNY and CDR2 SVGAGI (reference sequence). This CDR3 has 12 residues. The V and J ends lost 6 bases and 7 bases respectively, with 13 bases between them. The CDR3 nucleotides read TGTGCCAGCAGATCCCAGGCTGAGGAGCAGTACTTC. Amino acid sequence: CASRSQAEEQYF.

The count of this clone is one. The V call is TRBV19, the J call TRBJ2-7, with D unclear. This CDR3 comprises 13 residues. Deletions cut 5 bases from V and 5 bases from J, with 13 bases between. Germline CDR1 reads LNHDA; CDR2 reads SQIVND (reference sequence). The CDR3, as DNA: TGTGCCAGTAGTCACGCATTGGGGAACGAGCAGTACTTC. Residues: CASSHALGNEQYF. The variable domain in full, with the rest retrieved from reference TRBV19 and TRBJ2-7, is DGGITQSPKYLFRKEGQNVTLSCEQNLNHDAMYWYRQDPGQGLRLIYYSQIVNDFQKGDIAEGYSVSREKKESFPLTVTSAQKNPTAFYLCASSHALGNEQYFGPGTRLTVT.